This passage covers 29 T cell receptor beta chains from one sample sequenced in a study of blood T cells in healthy people across ages. Together with a sample-barcoded 5' primer, a J-beta primer mix was included in a second PCR lasting roughly 6 to 12 cycles. One entry per CDR3 protein, called by TCRdb with MiXCR from the 5' RACE reads. The sample consists of 700,000 to 850,000 distinct CDR3 sequences, 36% of them appearing once. Sequencing used blood. All receptors come from a man aged 18 to 29 in good health.

The chain has TRBV12-3 or TRBV12-4 and TRBJ2-2; weak D call: TRBD2 (5 bases). With 3 bases removed from V and 1 base from J, the gap between germline ends came to 9 bases. The CDR3 runs to 15 residues. CDR3: CASSFRRGNTGELFF. The DNA for the CDR3 is TGTGCCAGCAGTTTCCGTCGGGGGAACACCGGGGAGCTGTTTTTT.

With regard to this clonotype: At one of its ends the junction is not consistent with the germline gene, which may arise from a read error. Here the CDR3 reads CASSLTGLWDTEAFF. In DNA form, the CDR3 reads TGTGCCAGCAGCTTGACCGGACTGTGGGACACTGAGGCTTTCTTT. The chain has TRBV5-6 and TRBJ1-1; possibly TRBD1 for D (6 bases). CDR1 and CDR2 (germline): SGHDT, YYEEEE. The CDR3 runs to 15 residues.

This clonotype was observed a handful of times. This chain links TRBV5-5 with TRBJ2-7; 9 positions agree with TRBD1. The germline V gene encodes CDR1 SGHKS and CDR2 YYEKEE (reference sequence). There are 14 residues in the CDR3. Trimming took 7 bases from V and 5 from J; bases not matched to a gene: 10. CDR3: CASGPRDRVNEQYF. The CDR3 nucleotides are TGTGCCAGCGGCCCCCGGGACAGGGTGAACGAGCAGTACTTC.

J is TRBJ2-6 and V is TRBV7-2; TRBD1 agrees at 7 bases. V lost 5 bases to trimming and J lost 3 bases; unmatched junction nucleotides: 4. CDR1 and CDR2 (germline): SGHTA, FQGNSA. The CDR3 covers 15 residues. In DNA form, the CDR3 reads TGTGCCAGCAGCAAACAGGGGTTTGGGGCCAACGTCCTGACTTTC. Its protein is CASSKQGFGANVLTF.

This clonotype was recorded once. This may be a read error, as it is one base from a much larger clone. V usage is TRBV12-3 or TRBV12-4 and J usage is TRBJ1-2; 9 bases align to TRBD1. This CDR3 contains 15 residues. The CDR3 region is CVSSLGDRAFPGYTF. CDR3 in DNA: TGTGTCAGCAGTTTAGGGGACAGGGCCTTTCCTGGCTACACCTTC.

This clonotype was detected only a few times. The chain combines TRBV5-1 with TRBJ2-7; 7 positions agree with TRBD1. Germline V lookup: CDR1 SGHRS, CDR2 YFSETQ. V lost 1 base, J lost 2 bases, and 3 bases stayed unmatched. This CDR3 has 14 residues. CDR3 DNA: TGCGCCAGCAGCTTGACAGGGGCTGCCTACGAGCAGTACTTC. This codes for CASSLTGAAYEQYF. Drawing the rest from reference TRBV5-1 and TRBJ2-7, the complete variable domain is KAGVTQTPRYLIKTRGQQVTLSCSPISGHRSVSWYQQTPGQGLQFLFEYFSETQRNKGNFPGRFSGRQFSNSRSEMNVSTLELGDSALYLCASSLTGAAYEQYFGPGTRLTVT.

This clonotype was picked up a small number of times. V gene TRBV7-9 combines with J gene TRBJ2-3; TRBD1 might be the D (5 bases). CDR1 is SEHNR and CDR2 is FQNEAQ in the germline V gene (reference sequence). V was shortened by 5 bases and J by 2 bases, with 17 bases between the two germline ends. This CDR3 has 16 residues. The CDR3 DNA sequence: TGTGCCAGCAGCGGAACCTACAGGACGCACACAGATACGCAGTATTTT. Protein product: CASSGTYRTHTDTQYF.

There are many counts of this clonotype. The chain has TRBV4-2 and TRBJ2-5; TRBD2 aligns across 7 bases. The germline CDR1 and CDR2 sequences are LGHNA and YNFKEQ. J gave up 4 bases and V 4 bases, and 3 bases lay outside the gene matches. The CDR3 covers 13 residues. The CDR3 DNA reads TGTGCCAGCAGCCTTATAGCGGGAGAGACCCAGTACTTC. Its protein is CASSLIAGETQYF.

This clonotype has just a few counts. The junction departs from germline at one end; a sequencing error may be responsible. The chain carries TRBV20-1 and TRBJ2-5; perhaps D is TRBD1 or TRBD2 (5 bases each). Germline V CDR1 and CDR2: DFQATT, SNEGSKA (reference sequence). The CDR3 runs 17 residues. Written as DNA, the CDR3 is TGCATTGCTAGAGATTACTTCGGGGCCAGAACCGACAATGAGCAGTACTTC. Its translation is CIARDYFGARTDNEQYF.

This clonotype was detected a few times. The gene calls are TRBV5-1 and TRBJ2-7; the D call may be TRBD1 or TRBD2 (5 bases each). Between the trimmed V and J ends, which lost 0 bases and 6 bases, there was a span of 16 bases. Germline CDR1 SGHRS, CDR2 YFSETQ. The length of the CDR3 is 15 residues. The CDR3 DNA sequence: TGCGCCAGCAGCTTGGCCGGTGAGGGGTCCAGCGAGCAGTACTTC. Protein product: CASSLAGEGSSEQYF.

There are many counts of this clonotype. The chain couples TRBV7-9 to TRBJ2-6, with D uncertain. V lost 1 base to trimming and J lost 3 bases, with 10 bases between them. The CDR3 extends over 16 amino acids. From germline, CDR1 is SEHNR and CDR2 FQNEAQ (reference sequence). The CDR3 nucleotides are TGTGCCAGCAGCTTAGGAGGAAACATTGGGGCCAACGTCCTGACTTTC. It yields the protein CASSLGGNIGANVLTF.

The chain uses TRBV4-1 and TRBJ2-5; D not certain. The CDR3 extends over 15 amino acids. Trimming took off 2 bases at V and 1 base at J, with 11 bases between the two ends. CDR1 and CDR2 from the germline V gene are MGHRA and YSYEKL. CDR3 nucleotides: TGCGCCAGCAGCCAAATACGACTGACCCAAGAGACCCAGTACTTC. Protein: CASSQIRLTQETQYF.

The genes are TRBV4-3 and TRBJ2-3, with 15 positions matching TRBD2. Per the germline V gene, CDR1 is LGHNA and CDR2 is YSLEER. Trimming took 4 bases from V and 6 from J; bases not matched to a gene: 5. This CDR3 spans 16 amino acids. The CDR3 DNA reads as TGCGCCAGCAGCCGTCGGACTAGCGGGGGGGCGGATACGCAGTATTTT. Its translation: CASSRRTSGGADTQYF.

This clonotype was detected a few times. V usage is TRBV9 and J usage is TRBJ2-7; possibly TRBD1 for D (7 bases). Germline V lookup: CDR1 SGDLS, CDR2 YYNGEE. The V gene lost 5 bases and the J gene lost 3 bases, with 15 bases spanning the gap. The CDR3 sequence is 14 residues long. CDR3 DNA sequence: TGTGCCAGCAGTTCAGGGGGGCGGGACTACGAGCAGTACTTC. Protein sequence: CASSSGGRDYEQYF.

The chain joins TRBV28 to TRBJ1-1, with D hard to call. Germline V lookup: CDR1 MDHEN, CDR2 SYDVKM. V was pared by 5 bases and J by 0 bases, with 10 bases between. The CDR3 consists of 14 residues. The CDR3: CASSPDWLNTEAFF. CDR3 bases: TGTGCCAGCAGTCCTGATTGGCTGAACACTGAAGCTTTCTTT.

Details on this clonotype: Given a much more abundant clone one base away, this may be a read error. The chain combines TRBV12-5 with TRBJ2-1; the D is unclear. The DNA end favors TRBJ2-7, so the J call may be wrong. The CDR3 loop spans 13 amino acids. From germline, CDR1 is LGHNT and CDR2 FRNRAP. The CDR3, as DNA: TGTGCTAGTGGCCCAGGAAACTACAATGAGCAGTACTTC. This sequence encodes CASGPGNYNEQYF.

This clonotype was observed at least ten times. V and J are TRBV12-3 or TRBV12-4 and TRBJ1-4, with 7 bases identical to TRBD1. After removal of 2 bases from V and 3 bases from J, the junction contained 3 bases not matched to a gene. The CDR3 is 15 amino acids. This CDR3 is CASSLQTGANEKLFF. As DNA, the CDR3 is TGTGCCAGCAGTTTACAAACAGGGGCTAATGAAAAACTGTTTTTT.

The V gene is TRBV9, the J gene TRBJ1-5, with D possibly being TRBD1 (6 bases). This CDR3 has 16 amino acids. V shed 0 bases and J shed 2 bases, with 12 bases lying between them. Germline V gene sequence: CDR1 SGDLS, CDR2 YYNGEE. The CDR3 loop reads CASSVDAGDGNQPQHF. CDR3 sequence (DNA): TGTGCCAGCAGCGTAGATGCAGGGGATGGCAATCAGCCCCAGCATTTT.

This sequence joins TRBV28 and TRBJ1-6; 10 bases are shared with TRBD1. Trimming took 5 bases from V and 5 from J; bases not matched to a gene: 6. CDR1 is MDHEN and CDR2 is SYDVKM in the germline V gene. CDR3 length: 16 residues. This CDR3 is CASSPRQGAHNSPLHF. DNA for the CDR3: TGTGCCAGCAGTCCCCGACAGGGGGCACATAATTCACCCCTCCACTTT.

In this sample, this clonotype turned up a few times. The chain has TRBV28 and TRBJ1-2; a weak D match, TRBD1 (5 bases). From germline, CDR1 is MDHEN and CDR2 SYDVKM. Trimming pared 6 bases from V and 11 bases from J, leaving 22 bases between. The CDR3 spans 14 residues. CDR3 sequence: CASSPGTVVWGYTF. The CDR3 DNA reads as TGTGCCAGCAGCCCCGGGACCGTCGTTTGGGGTTACACCTTC.

The chain combines TRBV4-3 with TRBJ2-2; 8 bases map to TRBD1. This CDR3 is 16 amino acids long. The V gene's germline CDR1 is LGHNA and CDR2 YSLEER. Trimming cost V 1 base and J 4 bases; bases outside gene matches: 5. CDR3 residues: CASSQGDRGGTGELFF. The DNA for the CDR3 is TGCGCCAGCAGCCAAGGCGACAGGGGCGGCACCGGGGAGCTGTTTTTT.

This clonotype was counted between two and nine times. The rearrangement uses TRBV10-3 and TRBJ2-2; D may correspond to TRBD1 or TRBD2 (6 bases each). V was clipped by 0 bases and J by 0 bases, with 11 bases between them. Germline CDR1 and CDR2: ENHRY and SYGVKD. CDR3 size: 17 residues. The CDR3 loop is CAISESKGGTNTGELFF. In nucleotides, the CDR3 is TGTGCCATCAGTGAGTCGAAGGGGGGAACGAACACCGGGGAGCTGTTTTTT.

As for this clonotype: A junction boundary mismatches the germline segment, possibly from a read error. The chain recombines TRBV25-1 with TRBJ1-2; D possibly corresponds to TRBD1 (6 bases). This CDR3 comprises 14 residues. Per germline, CDR1 MGHDK and CDR2 SYGVNS. This CDR3 is CASSEGAGTSGHTF. CDR3 coding DNA: TGTGCCAGCAGTGAAGGTGCGGGGACATCTGGCCACACCTTC.

This rearrangement joins TRBV20-1 to TRBJ1-5, with D possibly being TRBD1 (5 bases). Trimming shortened V by 0 bases and J by 3 bases, and 12 bases separated the two germline ends. The CDR3 runs to 15 residues. The germline V gene has CDR1 DFQATT and CDR2 SNEGSKA (reference sequence). CDR3: CSARDTTGPNQPQHF. As DNA, the CDR3 is TGCAGTGCTAGAGATACCACGGGACCCAATCAGCCCCAGCATTTT.

This clonotype was counted only a few times. The chain links TRBV5-6 to TRBJ2-3, with 10 bases lining up with TRBD1. V was pared by 0 bases and J by 6 bases, with 10 bases of the junction left unmatched. The CDR3 has 17 amino acids. Germline V gene lookup returns CDR1 SGHDT and CDR2 YYEEEE. CDR3 residues: CASSLAMETGGIDTQYF. The CDR3 bases are TGTGCCAGCAGCTTGGCCATGGAGACAGGGGGCATTGATACGCAGTATTTT.

This clonotype was detected many times. V and J are TRBV18 and TRBJ1-1; D remains unclear. Germline CDR1 is KGHSH and CDR2 is LQKENI. V was shortened by 6 bases and J by 1 base, with 9 bases between the two germline ends. This CDR3 spans 13 amino acids. The DNA for the CDR3 is TGTGCCAGCTCCCCTCAGCCGAACACTGAAGCTTTCTTT. This sequence encodes CASSPQPNTEAFF.

This chain uses TRBV5-1 with TRBJ1-5; D uncertain. This CDR3 has 15 amino acids. Germline CDR1 SGHRS, CDR2 YFSETQ. V lost 4 bases, J lost 2 bases, and 13 bases lay in between. CDR3 DNA sequence: TGCGCCAGCAGCCCCGCAGGCTCGGGCAATCAGCCCCAGCATTTT. Amino acid sequence: CASSPAGSGNQPQHF.

J is TRBJ2-3 and V is TRBV4-3; 11 nucleotides match TRBD2. Trimming removed 3 bases from V and 2 bases from J; junction bases left unmatched: 4. The CDR3 has 16 amino acids. Germline CDR1 and CDR2: LGHNA and YSLEER. DNA for the CDR3: TGCGCCAGCAGCCAGGGGACTAGCGGTTTCACAGATACGCAGTATTTT. Its protein product is CASSQGTSGFTDTQYF.

V gene TRBV20-1 combines with J gene TRBJ2-1, with 10 bases matching TRBD2. The CDR3 spans 16 residues. The trim removed 2 bases at V and 9 bases at J, leaving 13 bases unmatched. The germline V gene encodes CDR1 DFQATT and CDR2 SNEGSKA (reference sequence). The CDR3 DNA reads as TGCAGTGCTAGAAGCCCAGGGACTAGCGTCGCCCGTGAGCAGTTCTTC. It codes for CSARSPGTSVAREQFF.